This T cell receptor beta chain was documented in a study of siplizumab effects on memory and regulatory T cells. Study-level findings and limits: An assignable naive or memory phenotype was lacking in roughly 80-96% of proliferating CD4+ or CD8+ clones. Naive T cells apparently outstripped memory cells in diversity and seemed major alloresponse contributors. Unstimulated subsets contained matches for only a minor fraction of alloreactive clones.

Profiling relied on immunoSEQ multiplex PCR, and the TCRdb table lists in-frame clones only, not all of them. The table has tens of thousands of clones, approximately 93% seen once. Trimming stripped 2 bases from V and 6 bases from J, with 19 bases between. CDR3 size: 16 residues. Per germline, CDR1 MNHNS and CDR2 SASEGT. Concerning this clone: What it recognizes is unknown.

The TCR comes from a human donor in good health. This rearrangement joins TRBV6-1 to TRBJ1-2; D is unclear. Sample: CD8+ T cells sorted from blood. Here the CDR3 DNA reads TGTGCCAGCAGTGAACCTCGTACAGCTACTATCAATGGCTACACCTTC. Translation gives CASSEPRTATINGYTF.